The 23 T cell receptor beta chains listed next were all sequenced from one sample in a study of tumor-infiltrating lymphocytes in primary liver carcinoma. TCR beta cDNA came from about 470 ng total RNA, primed with a constant-region primer. Modified slightly, ARM-PCR produced TCR beta libraries over three nested multiplex PCR rounds. Forward primers for TRBV1-TRBV30 and a C-beta reverse primer served the first two PCR rounds, at approximately 10 cycles each. In TCRdb, the multiplex PCR reads were re-called with MiXCR into one record per CDR3 protein. The sample holds tens of thousands of distinct CDR3 sequences, about two thirds seen once. Between roughly 17 and 30 mg of unsorted bulk tissue served as the source from which RNA and DNA were co-extracted. Sequenced input: liver tumor tissue from sampling region 4. The sample's subset: tumor region T4, right-lateral pole. These receptors were taken from a woman aged 55-69 years with primary liver carcinoma and hepatitis B virus infection.

This clonotype showed up many times. This chain connects TRBV7-9 to TRBJ1-1; possibly TRBD1 for D (5 bases). This CDR3 comprises 11 residues. V was clipped by 6 bases and J by 11 bases, with 13 bases between them. The germline gives CDR1 SEHNR, CDR2 FQNEAQ (reference sequence). CDR3 nucleotide sequence: TGTGCCAGCAGTTCAGGGACGACGGCTTTCTTT. This gives the protein CASSSGTTAFF.

Notes on this clonotype: One end of the junction varies from germline; a read error may be responsible. J is TRBJ2-5 and V is TRBV11-2; D tentatively reads TRBD1 or TRBD2 (5 bases each). CDR3 size: 13 residues. In germline, CDR1 is SGHAT, CDR2 FQNNGV. CDR3 bases: TGTGCCAGCAGCTTAGAATTCGAGGGGACCCAATACTTC. Its protein product is CASSLEFEGTQYF.

CDR3 nucleotide sequence: TGCGCCAGTGCTAGTAGCGGGAGTCCCCTAGATACGCAGTATTTT. Amino acid sequence: CASASSGSPLDTQYF. The chain has TRBV5-1 and TRBJ2-3; 9 bases are a match to TRBD2. Trimming took 8 bases from V and 5 from J; bases not matched to a gene: 12. The CDR3 is 15 amino acids. Per germline, CDR1 SGHRS and CDR2 YFSETQ.

As to this clonotype: A much more abundant neighbour one base away suggests this may be a read error. The CDR3 ends on some other residue instead of the conserved phenylalanine or tryptophan, so this is likely a read error. V and J are TRBV7-9 and TRBJ2-7, with D unclear. CDR3 length: 14 amino acids. Trimming removed 0 bases at V and 2 bases at J, with 8 bases between. The germline gives CDR1 SEHNR, CDR2 FQNEAQ (reference sequence). CDR3 DNA sequence: TGTGCCAGCAGCTTAGCGGGTGACACCTACGAGCAGTACTCC. Translation gives CASSLAGDTYEQYS.

V gene TRBV11-2 combines with J gene TRBJ2-2, with no clear D. V was trimmed by 10 bases and J by 1 base, leaving 10 bases between them. Germline V gene lookup returns CDR1 SGHAT and CDR2 FQNNGV. CDR3 length: 13 residues. CDR3 amino acids: CANKVQNTGELFF. For the CDR3, the DNA is TGTGCCAACAAAGTTCAGAACACCGGGGAGCTGTTTTTT.

This clonotype has only one observation. Since the CDR3 does not end with the conserved phenylalanine or tryptophan, this likely comes from a read error. The limits of the CDR3 on the DNA are not certain, so only TCRdb's listed CDR3 is given. This rearrangement joins TRBV12-3 or TRBV12-4 to TRBJ1-1. Counting both end residues, the CDR3 totals 12 amino acids. The CDR3 here is CTSRPANTEVFI.

The chain couples TRBV28 to TRBJ2-5; D gene unclear. Trimming took off 2 bases at V and 9 bases at J, with 16 bases between the two ends. There are 14 residues in the CDR3. The germline gives CDR1 MDHEN, CDR2 SYDVKM. DNA for the CDR3: TGTGCCAGCAGTTTAGGTGCGACTCCTGAGGCCCAGTACTTC. Protein product: CASSLGATPEAQYF.

This clonotype was seen only once. The junction shows a germline mismatch at one end, possibly a read error. This rearrangement joins TRBV28 to TRBJ2-6; D possibly corresponds to TRBD2 (6 bases). The germline V gene has CDR1 MDHEN and CDR2 SYDVKM. The CDR3 is 16 residues long. The CDR3 spells CASYGGPPSGANVPTF. The CDR3 DNA is TGTGCCAGCTACGGGGGACCCCCCTCTGGGGCCAACGTCCCGACTTTC.

To note about this clonotype: Germline and junction disagree at one end, which may indicate a read error. V is TRBV30 and J is TRBJ1-1; no firm D call. This CDR3 region has 15 residues. Germline loops: CDR1 GTSNPN, CDR2 SVGIG (reference sequence). The CDR3 coding sequence is TGTGCGTGGATTCCCCCCTCTGCAGCGAACACTGAAGCTTTCTTT. Its protein product is CAWIPPSAANTEAFF.

On this clonotype itself: A junction end diverges from the germline sequence, so it may reflect a read error. DNA of the CDR3: TGTGCCAGCAGCTCCCGGGACACCTATGACGGGGAGATGTCTTTT. It is translated as CASSSRDTYDGEMSF. The chain combines TRBV5-4 with TRBJ2-2; D possibly corresponds to TRBD1 (6 bases). Germline V gene lookup returns CDR1 SGHNT and CDR2 YYREEE (reference sequence). This CDR3 spans 15 amino acids.

To note about this clonotype: The junction and the germline gene differ at one end; a read error may be behind it. This chain connects TRBV6-5 to TRBJ1-2; the match to TRBD1 covers 8 bases. Per the germline V gene, CDR1 is MNHEY and CDR2 is SVGAGI. The CDR3 has 12 amino acids. The CDR3 region is CASRGQVIGHTF. CDR3 in DNA: TGTGCCAGCAGGGGACAGGTGATTGGCCACACCTTC.

This clonotype has at least ten counts. V is TRBV30 and J is TRBJ2-1; 14 nucleotides match TRBD2. Per the germline V gene, CDR1 is GTSNPN and CDR2 is SVGIG (reference sequence). The junction had 8 bases not matched to a gene; V was cut back by 4 bases and J by 9 bases. The CDR3 length is 15 residues. The CDR3 loop reads CAWITPGLAGAEQFF. The CDR3 DNA reads as TGTGCCTGGATTACTCCGGGACTAGCGGGAGCTGAGCAGTTCTTC.

To note about this clonotype: Given a much more abundant clone one base away, this may be a read error. The chain recombines TRBV5-4 with TRBJ1-2, with a tentative D call TRBD1 (6 bases). CDR1 and CDR2 (germline): SGHNT, YYREEE (reference sequence). CDR3 length equals 15 residues. The CDR3 DNA is TGTGCCAGCAGCATGGGGGCGGGACTTAACTATGGCTACGCCTTC. Encoded protein: CASSMGAGLNYGYAF.

For this clonotype: This may arise from a read error, as a much more abundant clone is one base away. CDR3 region: CASRGGRGSYEQYF. The CDR3 nucleotides are TGTGCCAGCAGGGGGGGCAGGGGCTCCTACGAGCAGTACTTC. The rearrangement joins TRBV6-2 or TRBV6-3 to TRBJ2-7, with D possibly being TRBD1 or TRBD2 (6 bases each). Per the germline V gene, CDR1 is MNHEY and CDR2 is SVGEGT. This CDR3 contains 14 residues. V was clipped by 6 bases and J by 0 bases, with 12 bases between them.

Notes on this clonotype: The missing conserved phenylalanine or tryptophan at the end of this CDR3 makes a read error likely. V gene TRBV11-1 combines with J gene TRBJ2-7, with TRBD1 matching 7 bases. This CDR3 spans 13 amino acids. With V trimmed by 7 bases and J by 3 bases, 6 bases remained unmatched. Germline values: CDR1 SGHAT, CDR2 FQDESV (reference sequence). The CDR3 DNA sequence: TGTGCCAGCAACTTCGGGGACAGCTACGAGCAGTACTAT. Its protein is CASNFGDSYEQYY.

To note about this clonotype: The junction departs from germline at one end; a sequencing error may be responsible. This chain links TRBV6-1 with TRBJ2-7, with D possibly being TRBD1 (6 bases). The germline V gene encodes CDR1 MNHNS and CDR2 SASEGT. The CDR3 consists of 12 residues. The CDR3 loop is CAGSEQGYEQYF. In DNA form, the CDR3 reads TGTGCCGGCAGTGAACAGGGTTACGAGCAGTACTTC.

As to this clonotype: Mismatch with germline at one junction end may stem from a read error. This chain joins TRBV6-4 and TRBJ2-1; TRBD2 aligns across 7 bases. The CDR3 contains 15 residues. The germline CDR1 and CDR2 sequences are MRHNA and SNTAGT. CDR3 sequence reads: CARSDTSGNYNEQFF. Written as DNA, the CDR3 is TGTGCCAGGAGTGACACCAGCGGGAACTACAATGAGCAGTTCTTC.

This clonotype was found once. At one end the junction does not follow the germline gene, possibly because of a read error. The gene calls are TRBV12-5 and TRBJ1-6, with TRBD1 matching over 8 bases. CDR3 size: 17 residues. The germline V gene has CDR1 LGHNT and CDR2 FRNRAP. CDR3 sequence (DNA): TGTGCTAGTGGTTCAAGACAGGGGAGTTCCTATAATTCACCCCTCCAATTT. It is translated as CASGSRQGSSYNSPLQF.

This clonotype was counted ten times or more. The chain joins TRBV19 to TRBJ1-1; D not resolved. The V end lost 4 bases, the J end lost 6 bases, and 15 bases lay between the germline ends. The CDR3 is made up of 14 amino acids. Germline V gene data show CDR1 as LNHDA and CDR2 as SQIVND (reference sequence). CDR3 in amino acids: CASSNTYGGAEAFF. The CDR3 coding sequence is TGTGCCAGTAGTAACACATATGGAGGCGCTGAAGCTTTCTTT.

As concerns this clonotype: A much larger clone lies one base from this, so it may be a read error. The rearrangement joins TRBV28 to TRBJ1-1; D may be TRBD1 (6 bases). Germline CDR1 is MDHEN and CDR2 is SYDVKM. Trimming removed 8 bases from V and 5 bases from J, with 21 bases in between. The length of the CDR3 is 15 residues. In nucleotides, the CDR3 is TGTGCCAGCGCCCCCTCCTATGCAGGGGTAACTGAAGCTTTCTTT. Encoded protein: CASAPSYAGVTEAFF.

Notes on this clonotype: The junction and the germline gene differ at one end; a read error may be behind it. This chain joins TRBV5-1 and TRBJ2-3, with D possibly TRBD1 on 6 matching bases. This CDR3 is 16 amino acids long. Germline V gene sequence: CDR1 SGHRS, CDR2 YFSETQ. The CDR3 bases are TGCTCCAGTAGCTTATCCGGACAGACTAGCACAGATACGCAGTATTTT. The encoded protein is CSSSLSGQTSTDTQYF.

A note on this clonotype: The germline gene is not matched at one end of the junction; a read error may be the cause. The chain combines TRBV11-2 with TRBJ2-5; possible D gene TRBD2, 5 bases. The germline gives CDR1 SGHAT, CDR2 FQNNGV. CDR3 length equals 13 residues. The CDR3 region has the DNA TGTGCCAACGGCCGGGATAGAGAAGAGACCCAGTATTTC. Its translation is CANGRDREETQYF.

CDR3 DNA: TGTGCCAGCACATTAGGAACTAGCGGGAAGATTGAGCAGTTCTTC. It codes for CASTLGTSGKIEQFF. The chain couples TRBV11-3 to TRBJ2-1, with 10 nucleotides matching TRBD2. Germline CDR1 is SGHNT and CDR2 is YENEEA. The length of the CDR3 is 15 residues. The trim removed 7 bases at V and 9 bases at J, leaving 12 bases unmatched.